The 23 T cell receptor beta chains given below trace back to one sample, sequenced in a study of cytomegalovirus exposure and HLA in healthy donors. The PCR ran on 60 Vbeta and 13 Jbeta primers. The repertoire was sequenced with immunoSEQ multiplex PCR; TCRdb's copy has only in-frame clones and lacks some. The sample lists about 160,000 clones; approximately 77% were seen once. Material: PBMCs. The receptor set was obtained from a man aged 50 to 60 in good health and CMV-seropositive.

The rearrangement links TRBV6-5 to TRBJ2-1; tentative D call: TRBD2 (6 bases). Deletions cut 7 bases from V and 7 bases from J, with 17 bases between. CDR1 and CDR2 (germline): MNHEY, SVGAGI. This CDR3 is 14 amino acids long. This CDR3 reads CASNAYRGFNEQFF. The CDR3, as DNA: TGTGCCAGCAACGCCTACCGGGGGTTTAATGAGCAGTTCTTC.

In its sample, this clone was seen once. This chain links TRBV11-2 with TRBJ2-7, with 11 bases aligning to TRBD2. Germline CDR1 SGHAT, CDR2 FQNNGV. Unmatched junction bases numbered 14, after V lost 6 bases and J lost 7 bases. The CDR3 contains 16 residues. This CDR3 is CASSSRLAGMLGEQYF. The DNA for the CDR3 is TGTGCCAGCAGTTCCCGACTAGCGGGGATGTTGGGTGAGCAGTACTTC.

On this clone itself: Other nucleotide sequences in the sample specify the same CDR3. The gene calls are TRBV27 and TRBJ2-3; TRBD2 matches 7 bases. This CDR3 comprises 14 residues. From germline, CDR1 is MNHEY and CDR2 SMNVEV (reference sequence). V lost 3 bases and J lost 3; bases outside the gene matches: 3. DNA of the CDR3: TGTGCCAGCAGTTTGAAGGGAGGGACAGATACGCAGTATTTT. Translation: CASSLKGGTDTQYF.

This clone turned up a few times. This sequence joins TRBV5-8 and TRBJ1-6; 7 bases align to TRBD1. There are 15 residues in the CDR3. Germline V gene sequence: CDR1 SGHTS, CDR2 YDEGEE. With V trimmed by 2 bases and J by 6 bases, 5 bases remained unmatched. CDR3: CASSFLGTVNSPLHF. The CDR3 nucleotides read TGTGCCAGCAGCTTTTTAGGGACAGTTAATTCACCCCTCCACTTT.

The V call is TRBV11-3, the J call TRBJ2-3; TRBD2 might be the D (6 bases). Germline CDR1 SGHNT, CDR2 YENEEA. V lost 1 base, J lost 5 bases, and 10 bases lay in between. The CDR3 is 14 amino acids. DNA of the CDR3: TGTGCCAGCAGCTTAGGAACTAGCTTAGATACGCAGTATTTT. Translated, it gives CASSLGTSLDTQYF.

The CDR3: CASSLSSTSGGAGELFF. The CDR3 coding sequence is TGCGCCAGCAGCCTTTCCTCGACTAGCGGGGGGGCCGGGGAGCTGTTTTTT. The chain has TRBV5-1 and TRBJ2-2; 14 nucleotides agree with TRBD2. Trimming cost V 4 bases and J 6 bases; bases outside gene matches: 8. The CDR3 is 17 residues long. Germline loops: CDR1 SGHRS, CDR2 YFSETQ.

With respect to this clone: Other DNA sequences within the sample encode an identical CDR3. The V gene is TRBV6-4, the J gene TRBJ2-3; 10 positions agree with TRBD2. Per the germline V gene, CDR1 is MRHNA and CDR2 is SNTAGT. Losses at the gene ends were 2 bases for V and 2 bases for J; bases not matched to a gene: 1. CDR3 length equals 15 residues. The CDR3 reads CASSDSGGATDTQYF. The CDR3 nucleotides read TGTGCCAGCAGTGACAGCGGGGGGGCCACAGATACGCAGTATTTT.

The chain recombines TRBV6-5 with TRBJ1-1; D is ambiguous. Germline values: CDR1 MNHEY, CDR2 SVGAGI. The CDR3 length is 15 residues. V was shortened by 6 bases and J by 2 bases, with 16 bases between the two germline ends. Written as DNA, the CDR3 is TGTGCCAGCAGCCCTGCAGGCCGCTATAACACTGAAGCTTTCTTT. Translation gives CASSPAGRYNTEAFF.

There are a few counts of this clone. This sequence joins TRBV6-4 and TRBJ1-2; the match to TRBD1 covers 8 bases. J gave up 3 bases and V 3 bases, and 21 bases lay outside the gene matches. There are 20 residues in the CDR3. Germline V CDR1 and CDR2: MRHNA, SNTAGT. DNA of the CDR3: TGTGCCAGCAGTGAGTTGCCCCTGAGACAGGGGCACTACAAATACTATGGCTACACCTTC. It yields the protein CASSELPLRQGHYKYYGYTF.

The CDR3 region is CASSPFTEAFF. The CDR3 DNA sequence: TGTGCCAGCAGTCCCTTCACTGAAGCTTTCTTT. The V and J genes are TRBV6-1 and TRBJ1-1, with unresolved D. The CDR3 runs 11 residues. The germline V gene has CDR1 MNHNS and CDR2 SASEGT. Trimming removed 5 bases at V and 4 bases at J, with 5 bases between.

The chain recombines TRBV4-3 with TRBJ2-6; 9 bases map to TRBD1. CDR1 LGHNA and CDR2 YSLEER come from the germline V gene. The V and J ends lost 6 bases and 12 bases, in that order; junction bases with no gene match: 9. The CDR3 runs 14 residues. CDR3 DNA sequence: TGCGCCAGCAGTCGGGACAGGGCCTTCTCCGTCCTGACTTTC. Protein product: CASSRDRAFSVLTF.

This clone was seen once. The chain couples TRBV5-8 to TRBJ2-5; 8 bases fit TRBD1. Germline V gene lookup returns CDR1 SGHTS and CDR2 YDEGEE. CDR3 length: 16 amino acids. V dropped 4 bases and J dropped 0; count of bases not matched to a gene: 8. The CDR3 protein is CASSQGQGVNQETQYF. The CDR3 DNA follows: TGTGCCAGCAGCCAAGGACAGGGAGTAAACCAAGAGACCCAGTACTTC.

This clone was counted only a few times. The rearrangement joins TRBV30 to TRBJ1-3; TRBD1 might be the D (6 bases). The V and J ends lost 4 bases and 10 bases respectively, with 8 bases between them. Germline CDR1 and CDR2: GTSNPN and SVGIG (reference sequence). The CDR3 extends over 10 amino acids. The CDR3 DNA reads TGTGCCTGGAAGGGGGTAACCATATATTTT. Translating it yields CAWKGVTIYF.

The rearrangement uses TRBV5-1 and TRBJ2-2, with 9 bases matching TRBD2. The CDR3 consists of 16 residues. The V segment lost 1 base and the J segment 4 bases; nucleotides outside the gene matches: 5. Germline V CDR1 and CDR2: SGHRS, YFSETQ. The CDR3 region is CASSLMSSGVTGELFF. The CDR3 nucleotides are TGCGCCAGCAGCTTGATGTCTAGCGGGGTCACCGGGGAGCTGTTTTTT.

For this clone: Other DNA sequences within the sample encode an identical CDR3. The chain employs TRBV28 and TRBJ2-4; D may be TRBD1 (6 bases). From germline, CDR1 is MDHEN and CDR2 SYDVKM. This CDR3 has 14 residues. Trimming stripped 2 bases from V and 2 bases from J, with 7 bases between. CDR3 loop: CASSLGGSKNIQYF. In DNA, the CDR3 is TGTGCCAGCAGTTTAGGGGGCTCCAAAAACATTCAGTACTTC.

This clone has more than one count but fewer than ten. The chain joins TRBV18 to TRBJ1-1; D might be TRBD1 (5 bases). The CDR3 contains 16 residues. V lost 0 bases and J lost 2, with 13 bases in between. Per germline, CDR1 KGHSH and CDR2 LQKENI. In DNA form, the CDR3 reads TGTGCCAGCTCACCACCCCAGGGTTCTTTCAACACTGAAGCTTTCTTT. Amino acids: CASSPPQGSFNTEAFF.

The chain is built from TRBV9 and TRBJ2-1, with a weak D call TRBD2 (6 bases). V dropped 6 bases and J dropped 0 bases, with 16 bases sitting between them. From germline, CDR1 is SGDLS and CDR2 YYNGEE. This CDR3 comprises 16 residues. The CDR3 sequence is CASNGDSYRSYNEQFF. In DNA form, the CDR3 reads TGTGCCAGCAATGGGGACTCCTACCGCTCCTACAATGAGCAGTTCTTC.

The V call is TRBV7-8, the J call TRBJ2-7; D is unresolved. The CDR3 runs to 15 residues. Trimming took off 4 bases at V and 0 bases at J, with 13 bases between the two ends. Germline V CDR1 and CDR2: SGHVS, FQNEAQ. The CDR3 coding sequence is TGTGCCAGCAGCTCGAGGCGTCTATCCTCCTACGAGCAGTACTTC. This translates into CASSSRRLSSYEQYF.

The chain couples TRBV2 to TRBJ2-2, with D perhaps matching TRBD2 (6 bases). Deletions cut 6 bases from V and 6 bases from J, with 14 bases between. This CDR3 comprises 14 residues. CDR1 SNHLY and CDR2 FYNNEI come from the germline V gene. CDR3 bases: TGTGCCAGCAGGTCCGGGACTTCTCCCGGGGAGCTGTTTTTT. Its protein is CASRSGTSPGELFF.

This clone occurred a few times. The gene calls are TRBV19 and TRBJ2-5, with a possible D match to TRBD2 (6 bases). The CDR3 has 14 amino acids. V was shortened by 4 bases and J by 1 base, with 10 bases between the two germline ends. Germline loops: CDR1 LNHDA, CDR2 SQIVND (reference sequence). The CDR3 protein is CASSSTGVQETQYF. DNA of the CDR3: TGTGCCAGTAGTAGCACGGGGGTCCAAGAGACCCAGTACTTC.

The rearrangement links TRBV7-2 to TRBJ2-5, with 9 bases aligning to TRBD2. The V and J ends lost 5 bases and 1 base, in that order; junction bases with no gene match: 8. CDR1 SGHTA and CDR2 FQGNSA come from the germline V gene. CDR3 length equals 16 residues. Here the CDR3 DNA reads TGTGCCAGCAGCCGGGGCGGGGGGGTCACCCAAGAGACCCAGTACTTC. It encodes CASSRGGGVTQETQYF.

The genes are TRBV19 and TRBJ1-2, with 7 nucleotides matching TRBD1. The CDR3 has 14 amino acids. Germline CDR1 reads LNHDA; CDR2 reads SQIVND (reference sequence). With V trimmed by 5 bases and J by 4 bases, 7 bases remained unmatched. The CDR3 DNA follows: TGTGCCAGTAGTGTAACAGGGACAGTCTATGGCTACACCTTC. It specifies CASSVTGTVYGYTF.

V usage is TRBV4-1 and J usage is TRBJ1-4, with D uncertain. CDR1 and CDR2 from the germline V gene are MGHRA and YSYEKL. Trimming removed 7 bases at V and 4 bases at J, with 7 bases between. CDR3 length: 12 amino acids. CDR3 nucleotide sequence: TGCGCCAGCAAGGGAGTTAATGAAAAACTGTTTTTT. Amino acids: CASKGVNEKLFF.